This T cell receptor (beta chain) was identified during a study of blood T cell repertoires in COVID-19. Whole-study context: Researchers got acute and convalescent COVID-19 samples from the United States, Italy and Spain.

In the authors' workflow: Amplification of reference gene primers was used by the study to estimate nucleated cell counts. The table came from immunoSEQ multiplex PCR; TCRdb's copy has only in-frame clones and leaves some out. The D gene and trimming were derived from the DNA, and the V and J assignments and clone size from that table. The table has 300,000 to 400,000 clones, approximately 86% seen once; the top ten hold around 7.5%. This clone was recorded a few times. The CDR3 spans 12 residues. Trimming at V came to 5 bases and at J to 13 bases, leaving 5 bases not matched to a gene. Specimen: peripheral blood. This sequence originates from a woman aged 55-69 years with COVID-19, enrolled during active disease. The chain links TRBV12-3 or TRBV12-4 to TRBJ1-6, with 7 bases that match TRBD1. The DNA for the CDR3 is TGTGCCAGCAGTAAAAGACAGGGCCCCCTCCACTTT. Protein product: CASSKRQGPLHF.